The 12 T cell receptor beta chains in this list originate from one sample, sequenced in a study of cytomegalovirus exposure and HLA in healthy donors. The primer mix had 60 Vbeta and 13 Jbeta primers. Only in-frame clones appear in the TCRdb table, and some are missing; sequencing was by immunoSEQ multiplex PCR. Found here are 180,000 or so clones, 65% to 85% of them singletons; the top ten hold about 3%. Source material: PBMCs. Receptors were obtained from a female donor in good health and CMV-seronegative.

A few counts support this clone. This chain uses TRBV5-5 with TRBJ1-1; D remains ambiguous. The CDR3 spans 15 residues. Germline-derived CDR1 and CDR2 are SGHKS and YYEKEE (reference sequence). V was clipped by 4 bases and J by 2 bases, with 15 bases between them. CDR3 DNA sequence: TGTGCCAGCAGCCGTTCTCATGGGAGTAACACTGAAGCTTTCTTT. It encodes CASSRSHGSNTEAFF.

The chain links TRBV27 to TRBJ2-1, with a tentative D call TRBD1 (6 bases). V lost 4 bases, J lost 7 bases, and 20 bases lay in between. This CDR3 contains 16 residues. CDR1 MNHEY and CDR2 SMNVEV come from the germline V gene (reference sequence). The CDR3 loop is CASSSLGAGIKNEQFF. The CDR3 nucleotides read TGTGCCAGCAGTTCCCTGGGGGCAGGGATCAAAAATGAGCAGTTCTTC.

The V gene is TRBV5-4, the J gene TRBJ2-3; 11 bases map to TRBD1. The junction had 8 bases not matched to a gene; V was cut back by 2 bases and J by 6 bases. This CDR3 region has 16 residues. Germline-derived CDR1 and CDR2 are SGHNT and YYREEE (reference sequence). This CDR3 reads CASSFGTGQGADTQYF. Written as DNA, the CDR3 is TGTGCCAGCAGCTTTGGAACCGGACAGGGGGCTGATACGCAGTATTTT. The variable domain in full, with the rest retrieved from reference TRBV5-4 and TRBJ2-3, is ETGVTQSPTHLIKTRGQQVTLRCSSQSGHNTVSWYQQALGQGPQFIFQYYREEENGRGNFPPRFSGLQFPNYSSELNVNALELDDSALYLCASSFGTGQGADTQYFGPGTRLTVL.

V gene TRBV19 combines with J gene TRBJ2-7; D possibly corresponds to TRBD2 (6 bases). Germline CDR1 reads LNHDA; CDR2 reads SQIVND (reference sequence). Trimming took 3 bases from V and 4 from J, leaving 16 bases between them. The CDR3 extends over 15 amino acids. The CDR3 protein is CASSMAWTNNYEQYF. CDR3 nucleotide sequence: TGTGCCAGTAGTATGGCCTGGACTAATAATTACGAGCAGTACTTC. The full variable domain, its missing parts supplied by reference TRBV19 and TRBJ2-7, is DGGITQSPKYLFRKEGQNVTLSCEQNLNHDAMYWYRQDPGQGLRLIYYSQIVNDFQKGDIAEGYSVSREKKESFPLTVTSAQKNPTAFYLCASSMAWTNNYEQYFGPGTRLTVT.

This chain joins TRBV9 and TRBJ1-1, with D perhaps TRBD1 (6 bases). CDR1 and CDR2 (germline): SGDLS, YYNGEE. The CDR3 is 15 amino acids. V was cut by 0 bases and J by 1 base, with 10 bases left in between. CDR3 DNA sequence: TGTGCCAGCAGCGTAGGGGGGCAGGGGAACACTGAAGCTTTCTTT. This translates into CASSVGGQGNTEAFF. Full variable domain (rest looked up from reference TRBV9 and TRBJ1-1): DSGVTQTPKHLITATGQRVTLRCSPRSGDLSVYWYQQSLDQGLQFLIQYYNGEERAKGNILERFSAQQFPDLHSELNLSSLELGDSALYFCASSVGGQGNTEAFFGQGTRLTVV.

The chain combines TRBV6-6 with TRBJ1-4; D is undetermined. The germline gives CDR1 MNHNY, CDR2 SVGAGI (reference sequence). V lost 6 bases, J lost 7 bases, and 9 bases lay in between. There are 12 residues in the CDR3. This CDR3 reads CASSTGSEKLFF. The CDR3 region has the DNA TGTGCCAGCAGCACGGGGAGTGAAAAACTGTTTTTT.

The gene calls are TRBV11-2 and TRBJ2-1; 9 nucleotides agree with TRBD1. CDR1 and CDR2 from the germline V gene are SGHAT and FQNNGV. Losses at the gene ends were 3 bases for V and 6 bases for J; bases not matched to a gene: 6. CDR3 length equals 15 residues. CDR3 in amino acids: CASSFRQGVRNEQFF. Written as DNA, the CDR3 is TGTGCCAGCAGCTTCAGACAGGGGGTACGCAATGAGCAGTTCTTC.

This sequence joins TRBV5-1 and TRBJ1-4, with D perhaps matching TRBD1 (6 bases). Looked up from germline, CDR1 is SGHRS and CDR2 is YFSETQ. The length of the CDR3 is 17 residues. Trimming removed 0 bases at V and 7 bases at J, with 19 bases between. The CDR3 DNA sequence: TGCGCCAGCAGCTTGGGTGGAGGAACAGGGAGGGCTGAAAAACTGTTTTTT. As protein: CASSLGGGTGRAEKLFF.

This chain joins TRBV27 and TRBJ2-5, with D perhaps being TRBD1 or TRBD2 (5 bases each). The J call is in doubt because the DNA end fits TRBJ2-7 better. The CDR3 is made up of 11 amino acids. Germline assignment: CDR1 MNHEY and CDR2 SMNVEV (reference sequence). The CDR3 loop reads CASSLGGEQYF. CDR3 nucleotide sequence: TGTGCCAGCAGTTTAGGGGGCGAGCAGTACTTC.

The chain joins TRBV6-6 to TRBJ2-7; possible D gene TRBD2, 5 bases. The V end lost 6 bases, the J end lost 0 bases, and 18 bases lay between the germline ends. The CDR3 runs to 16 residues. Germline V lookup: CDR1 MNHNY, CDR2 SVGAGI (reference sequence). For the CDR3, the DNA is TGTGCCAGCAGCCTTTCTAGCCCCTTTAGCTCCTACGAGCAGTACTTC. Its protein is CASSLSSPFSSYEQYF.

The V gene is TRBV11-2, the J gene TRBJ2-1, with D possibly being TRBD1 (6 bases). V was pared by 5 bases and J by 3 bases, with 14 bases between. The CDR3 is made up of 15 amino acids. The germline gives CDR1 SGHAT, CDR2 FQNNGV. CDR3 sequence: CASSLQGNVYNEQFF. DNA for the CDR3: TGTGCCAGCAGCCTTCAGGGGAATGTCTACAATGAGCAGTTCTTC.

The chain carries TRBV6-5 and TRBJ2-3; 8 bases map to TRBD2. CDR1 is MNHEY and CDR2 is SVGAGI in the germline V gene. There are 11 residues in the CDR3. V shed 10 bases and J 8 bases; nucleotides not matched to a gene: 5. In DNA form, the CDR3 reads TGTGCCACAATTCGGGGGGGTACGCAGTATTTT. This translates into CATIRGGTQYF.